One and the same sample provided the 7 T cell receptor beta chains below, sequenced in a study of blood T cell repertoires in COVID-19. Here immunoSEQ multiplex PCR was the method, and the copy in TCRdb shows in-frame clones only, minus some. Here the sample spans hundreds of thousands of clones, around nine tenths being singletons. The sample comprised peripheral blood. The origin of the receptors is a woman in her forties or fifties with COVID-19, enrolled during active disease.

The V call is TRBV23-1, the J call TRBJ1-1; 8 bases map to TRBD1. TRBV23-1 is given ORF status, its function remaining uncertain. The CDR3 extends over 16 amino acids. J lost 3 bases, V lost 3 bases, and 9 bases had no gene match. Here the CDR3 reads CASSHPSRDRYTEAFF. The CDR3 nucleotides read TGCGCCAGCAGTCACCCCAGTCGGGACAGGTACACTGAAGCTTTCTTT.

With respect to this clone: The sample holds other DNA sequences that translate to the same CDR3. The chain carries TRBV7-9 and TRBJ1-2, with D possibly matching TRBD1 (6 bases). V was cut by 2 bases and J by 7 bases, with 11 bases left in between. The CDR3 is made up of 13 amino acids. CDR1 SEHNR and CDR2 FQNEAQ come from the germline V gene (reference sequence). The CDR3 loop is CASSLTGSGGYTF. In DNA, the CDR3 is TGTGCCAGCAGCTTAACAGGGTCGGGTGGCTACACCTTC. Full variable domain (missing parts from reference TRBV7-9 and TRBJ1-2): DTGVSQNPRHKITKRGQNVTFRCDPISEHNRLYWYRQTLGQGPEFLTYFQNEAQLEKSRLLSDRFSAERPKGSFSTLEIQRTEQGDSAMYLCASSLTGSGGYTFGSGTRLTVV.

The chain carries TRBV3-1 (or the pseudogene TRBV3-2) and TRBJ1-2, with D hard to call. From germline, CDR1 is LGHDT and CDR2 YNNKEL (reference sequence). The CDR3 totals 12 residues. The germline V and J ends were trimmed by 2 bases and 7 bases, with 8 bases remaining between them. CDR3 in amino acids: CASSQSSGGYTF. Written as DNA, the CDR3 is TGTGCCAGCAGCCAATCCAGTGGTGGCTACACCTTC.

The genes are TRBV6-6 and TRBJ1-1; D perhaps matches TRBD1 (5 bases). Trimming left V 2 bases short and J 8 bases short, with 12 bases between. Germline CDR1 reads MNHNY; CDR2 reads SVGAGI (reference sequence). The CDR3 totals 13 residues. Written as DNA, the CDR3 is TGTGCCAGCAGTTACCGGCCAGGGCCCGAAGCTTTCTTT. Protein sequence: CASSYRPGPEAFF.

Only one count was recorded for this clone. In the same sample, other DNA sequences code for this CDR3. CDR3 nucleotide sequence: TGTGCCAGCAGCTTAGAGGGGAATTCACCCCTCCACTTT. It codes for CASSLEGNSPLHF. The V gene is TRBV7-9, the J gene TRBJ1-6; tentatively, D is TRBD1 (5 bases). CDR1 SEHNR and CDR2 FQNEAQ come from the germline V gene (reference sequence). This CDR3 is built from 13 residues. Deletions cut 1 base from V and 7 bases from J, with 5 bases between.

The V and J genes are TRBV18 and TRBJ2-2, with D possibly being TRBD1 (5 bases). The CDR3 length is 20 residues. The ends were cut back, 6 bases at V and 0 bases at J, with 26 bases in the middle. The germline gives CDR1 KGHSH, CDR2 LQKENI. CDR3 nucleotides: TGTGCCAGCTCCCTACGACCGGCTCAGGGTAGCCGAACGAACACCGGGGAGCTGTTTTTT. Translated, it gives CASSLRPAQGSRTNTGELFF.

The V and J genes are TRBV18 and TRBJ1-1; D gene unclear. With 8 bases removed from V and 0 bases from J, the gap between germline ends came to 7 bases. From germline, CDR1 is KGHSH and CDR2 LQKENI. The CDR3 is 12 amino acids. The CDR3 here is CASRVLNTEAFF. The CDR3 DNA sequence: TGTGCCAGCCGCGTGTTGAACACTGAAGCTTTCTTT.